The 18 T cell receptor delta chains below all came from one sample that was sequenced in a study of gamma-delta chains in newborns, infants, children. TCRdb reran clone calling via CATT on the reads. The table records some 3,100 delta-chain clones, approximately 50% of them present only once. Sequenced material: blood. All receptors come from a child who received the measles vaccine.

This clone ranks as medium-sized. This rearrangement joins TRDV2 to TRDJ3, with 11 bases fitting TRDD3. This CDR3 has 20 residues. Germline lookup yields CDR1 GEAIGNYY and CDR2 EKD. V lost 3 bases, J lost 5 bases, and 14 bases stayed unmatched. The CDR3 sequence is CACDPTLGDKTDRDTRQMFF. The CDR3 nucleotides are TGTGCCTGTGACCCCACACTGGGGGATAAGACTGACCGGGACACCCGACAGATGTTTTTC.

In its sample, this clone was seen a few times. CDR3 amino acids: CALGELVTPGGYWGIPLPYTDKLIF. The CDR3 bases are TGTGCTCTTGGGGAACTCGTTACCCCCGGGGGGTACTGGGGGATACCGCTACCGTACACCGATAAACTCATCTTT. V gene TRDV1 combines with J gene TRDJ1; 12 nucleotides agree with TRDD3. The J segment lost 0 bases and the V segment lost 0 bases, leaving 26 bases of the junction unmatched. CDR3 length: 25 residues. The germline V gene has CDR1 TSWWSYY and CDR2 QGS.

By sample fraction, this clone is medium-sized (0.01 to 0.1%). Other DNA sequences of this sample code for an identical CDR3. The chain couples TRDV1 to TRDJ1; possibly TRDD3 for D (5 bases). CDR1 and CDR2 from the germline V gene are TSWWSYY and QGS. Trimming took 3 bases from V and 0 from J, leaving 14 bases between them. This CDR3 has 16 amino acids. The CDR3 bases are TGTGCTCTTGGGGACCCCCCGGGATGGTACACCGATAAACTCATCTTT. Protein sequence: CALGDPPGWYTDKLIF.

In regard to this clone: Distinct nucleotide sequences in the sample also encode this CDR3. The CDR3 here is CACDSTGGYAWDTRQMFF. The CDR3 nucleotides are TGTGCCTGTGACAGTACCGGGGGATACGCCTGGGACACCCGACAGATGTTTTTC. The V and J genes are TRDV2 and TRDJ3, with 10 bases fitting TRDD3. Germline V gene data show CDR1 as GEAIGNYY and CDR2 as EKD. The CDR3 spans 18 residues. The J segment lost 2 bases and the V segment lost 2 bases, leaving 5 bases of the junction unmatched.

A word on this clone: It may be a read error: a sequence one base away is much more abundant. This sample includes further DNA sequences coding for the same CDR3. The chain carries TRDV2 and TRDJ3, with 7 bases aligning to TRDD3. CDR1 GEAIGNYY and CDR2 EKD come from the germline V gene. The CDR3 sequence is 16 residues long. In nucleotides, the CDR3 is TGTGCCTGTGACTGGGGGAGCTCCTGGGACACACGACAGATGTTTTTC. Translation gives CACDWGSSWDTRQMFF.

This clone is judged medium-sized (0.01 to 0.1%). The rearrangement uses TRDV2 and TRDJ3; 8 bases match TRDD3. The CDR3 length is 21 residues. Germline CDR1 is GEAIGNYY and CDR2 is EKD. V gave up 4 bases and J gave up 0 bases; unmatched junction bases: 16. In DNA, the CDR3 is TGTGCCTGTGATTTTGTACTGGGGGTCGAAGCTAGCTCCTGGGACACCCGACAGATGTTTTTC. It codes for CACDFVLGVEASSWDTRQMFF.

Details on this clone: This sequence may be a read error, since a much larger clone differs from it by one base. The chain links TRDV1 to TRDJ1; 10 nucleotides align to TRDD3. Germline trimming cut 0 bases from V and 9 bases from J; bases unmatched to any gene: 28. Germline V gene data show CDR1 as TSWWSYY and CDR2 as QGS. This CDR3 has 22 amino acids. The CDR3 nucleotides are TGTGCTCTTGGGGAACTTAATGGACTTCCTTCGTACTGGGGGATCCGAATTGGTCAACTCATCTTT. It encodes CALGELNGLPSYWGIRIGQLIF.

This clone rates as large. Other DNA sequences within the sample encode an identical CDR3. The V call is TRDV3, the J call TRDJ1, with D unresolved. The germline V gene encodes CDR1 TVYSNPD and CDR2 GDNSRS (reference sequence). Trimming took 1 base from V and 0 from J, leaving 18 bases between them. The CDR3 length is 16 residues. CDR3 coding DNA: TGTGCCTTTATTGGTCGGTGGGCGGCTTACACCGATAAACTCATCTTT. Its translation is CAFIGRWAAYTDKLIF.

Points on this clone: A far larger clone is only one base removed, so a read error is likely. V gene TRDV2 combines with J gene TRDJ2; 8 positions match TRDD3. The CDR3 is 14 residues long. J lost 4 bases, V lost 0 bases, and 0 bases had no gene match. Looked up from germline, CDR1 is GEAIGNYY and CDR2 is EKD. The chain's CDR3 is CACDTLGETAQLFF. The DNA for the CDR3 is TGTGCCTGTGACACCCTGGGGGAGACAGCACAACTCTTCTTT.

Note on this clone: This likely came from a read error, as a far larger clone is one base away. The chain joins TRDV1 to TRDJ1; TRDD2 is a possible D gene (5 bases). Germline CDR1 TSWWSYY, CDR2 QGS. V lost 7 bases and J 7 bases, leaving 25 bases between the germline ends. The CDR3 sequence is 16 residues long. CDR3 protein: CALVDPFLKFPSKLIF. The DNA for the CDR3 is TGTGCTCTTGTGGACCCATTCCTGAAGTTCCCTAGTAAACTCATCTTT.

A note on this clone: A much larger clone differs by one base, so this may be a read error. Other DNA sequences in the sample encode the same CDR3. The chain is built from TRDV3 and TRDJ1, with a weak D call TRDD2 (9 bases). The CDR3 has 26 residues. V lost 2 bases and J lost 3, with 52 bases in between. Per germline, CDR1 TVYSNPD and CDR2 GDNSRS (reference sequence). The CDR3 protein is CAFEGAQPSYVKGLLGGRDGADKLIF. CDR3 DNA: TGTGCCTTTGAAGGGGCCCAGCCTTCCTACGTGAAGGGCTTACTGGGGGGACGAGATGGGGCCGATAAACTCATCTTT.

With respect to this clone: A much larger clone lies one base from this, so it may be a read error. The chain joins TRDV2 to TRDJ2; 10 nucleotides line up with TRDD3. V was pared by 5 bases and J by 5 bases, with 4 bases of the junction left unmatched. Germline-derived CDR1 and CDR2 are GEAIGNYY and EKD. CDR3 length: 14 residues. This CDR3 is CACGILGDTAQLFF. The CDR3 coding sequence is TGTGCCTGTGGCATACTGGGGGATACAGCACAACTCTTCTTT.

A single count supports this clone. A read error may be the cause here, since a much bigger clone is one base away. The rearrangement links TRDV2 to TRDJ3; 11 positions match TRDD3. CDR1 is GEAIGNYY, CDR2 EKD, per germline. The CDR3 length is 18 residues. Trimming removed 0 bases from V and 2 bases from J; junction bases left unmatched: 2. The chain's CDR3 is CACDTLLGDTWDTRQMFF. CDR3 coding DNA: TGTGCCTGTGACACCCTACTGGGGGATACCTGGGACACCCGACAGATGTTTTTC.

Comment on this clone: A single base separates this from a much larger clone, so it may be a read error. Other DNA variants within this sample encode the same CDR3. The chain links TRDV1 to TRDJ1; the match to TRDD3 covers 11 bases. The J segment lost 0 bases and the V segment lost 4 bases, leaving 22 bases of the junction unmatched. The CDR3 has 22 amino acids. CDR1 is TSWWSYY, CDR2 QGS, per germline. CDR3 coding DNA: TGTGCTCTTGGGGTCTCCCTCGTAGACTGGGGGATATTGGGCCCTTACACCGATAAACTCATCTTT. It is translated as CALGVSLVDWGILGPYTDKLIF.

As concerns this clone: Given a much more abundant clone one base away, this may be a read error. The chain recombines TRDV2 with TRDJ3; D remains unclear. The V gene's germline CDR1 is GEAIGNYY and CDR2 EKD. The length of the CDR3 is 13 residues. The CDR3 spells CACDTWDTRQVFF. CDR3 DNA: TGTGCCTGTGACACCTGGGACACCCGACAGGTGTTTTTC.

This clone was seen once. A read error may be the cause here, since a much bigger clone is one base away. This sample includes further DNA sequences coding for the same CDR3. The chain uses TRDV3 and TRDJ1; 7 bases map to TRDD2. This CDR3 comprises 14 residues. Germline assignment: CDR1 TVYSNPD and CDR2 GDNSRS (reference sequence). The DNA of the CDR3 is TGTGCTCTCCTTTCCTACCCAGAAGGATCACGACTCATCTTT. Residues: CALLSYPEGSRLIF.

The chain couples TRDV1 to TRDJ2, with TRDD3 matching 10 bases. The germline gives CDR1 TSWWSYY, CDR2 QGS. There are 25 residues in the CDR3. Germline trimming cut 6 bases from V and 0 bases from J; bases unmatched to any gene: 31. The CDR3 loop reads CALGLLGIGTGGSHRNPALTAQLFF. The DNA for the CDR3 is TGTGCTCTTGGCCTCCTAGGGATAGGCACTGGGGGATCCCACCGTAACCCCGCTTTGACAGCACAACTCTTCTTT.

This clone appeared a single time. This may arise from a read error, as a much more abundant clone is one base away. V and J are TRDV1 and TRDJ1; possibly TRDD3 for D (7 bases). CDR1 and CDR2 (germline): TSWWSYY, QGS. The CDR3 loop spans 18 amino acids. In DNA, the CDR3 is TGTGCTCTTGGGGGTCTTCCTCGTACTGGGGACCACACCGATAAACCCATCTTT. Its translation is CALGGLPRTGDHTDKPIF.